These 16 T cell receptor beta chains share one sample of origin, sequenced in a study of cytomegalovirus exposure and HLA in healthy donors. The PCR had 60 Vbeta and 13 Jbeta primers. The table came from immunoSEQ multiplex PCR; TCRdb's copy has only in-frame clones and leaves some out. The data show 80,000 to 100,000 clones, more than 75% seen once. Sequencing was done on a sample of PBMCs. These receptor sequences come from a human donor in good health.

The chain recombines TRBV7-8 with TRBJ2-5; no reliable D call. CDR3 length: 14 residues. Germline V gene lookup returns CDR1 SGHVS and CDR2 FQNEAQ. Trimming left V 5 bases short and J 1 base short, with 11 bases between. CDR3 sequence: CASSPPRSQETQYF. CDR3 nucleotides: TGTGCCAGCAGCCCCCCGAGGTCCCAAGAGACCCAGTACTTC.

V is TRBV11-3 and J is TRBJ2-5; D unclear. The J call is uncertain, as TRBJ2-7 better fits the DNA end. Germline V CDR1 and CDR2: SGHNT, YENEEA. This CDR3 spans 14 amino acids. The CDR3 DNA sequence: TGTGCCAGCAGCTCCCCGTCTTTTTCCTACGAGCAGTACTTC. It yields the protein CASSSPSFSYEQYF.

This rearrangement joins TRBV6-5 to TRBJ2-2; weak D call: TRBD1 (5 bases). CDR1 and CDR2 from the germline V gene are MNHEY and SVGAGI. The CDR3 loop spans 15 amino acids. V was trimmed by 6 bases and J by 2 bases, leaving 13 bases between them. The CDR3 region is CASRPVDRNTGELFF. Here the CDR3 DNA reads TGTGCCAGCAGGCCCGTAGACAGAAACACCGGGGAGCTGTTTTTT.

J is TRBJ2-7 and V is TRBV7-6; D gene unclear. This CDR3 has 15 amino acids. The V gene's germline CDR1 is SGHVS and CDR2 FNYEAQ. V was trimmed by 5 bases and J by 1 base, leaving 15 bases between them. CDR3 loop: CASSPEAAISYEQYF. The CDR3 DNA sequence: TGTGCCAGCAGCCCCGAGGCGGCGATATCCTACGAGCAGTACTTC.

The chain carries TRBV5-1 and TRBJ1-2, with a weak D call TRBD1 (6 bases). Trimming removed 4 bases from V and 4 bases from J, with 20 bases in between. This CDR3 is built from 16 residues. Germline CDR1 and CDR2: SGHRS and YFSETQ. The CDR3 nucleotides read TGCGCCAGCAGCGACCTAAACACAGGGCTGGTCTATGGCTACACCTTC. Translated, it gives CASSDLNTGLVYGYTF.

The chain couples TRBV28 to TRBJ1-2; D is ambiguous. The germline V and J ends were trimmed by 2 bases and 4 bases, with 8 bases remaining between them. Per the germline V gene, CDR1 is MDHEN and CDR2 is SYDVKM. CDR3 length equals 13 residues. The chain's CDR3 is CASSLLGIYGYTF. In nucleotides, the CDR3 is TGTGCCAGCAGTTTACTCGGGATCTATGGCTACACCTTC.

The gene calls are TRBV29-1 and TRBJ1-3; D perhaps matches TRBD1 (5 bases). The CDR3 runs 14 residues. Trimming cost V 6 bases and J 4 bases, with 16 bases left between them. Germline CDR1 and CDR2: SQVTM and ANQGSEA. The CDR3 loop is CSVGTGLSGNTIYF. The CDR3, as DNA: TGCAGCGTGGGGACTGGACTGTCAGGAAACACCATATATTTT. The whole variable domain, remainder taken from reference TRBV29-1 and TRBJ1-3, is SAVISQKPSRDICQRGTSLTIQCQVDSQVTMMFWYRQQPGQSLTLIATANQGSEATYESGFVIDKFPISRPNLTFSTLTVSNMSPEDSSIYLCSVGTGLSGNTIYFGEGSWLTVV.

The chain is built from TRBV15 and TRBJ2-1, with D possibly TRBD2 on 5 matching bases. The CDR3 runs 15 residues. The germline V gene encodes CDR1 LNHNV and CDR2 YYDKDF (reference sequence). Trimming pared 1 base from V and 8 bases from J, leaving 15 bases between. CDR3 loop: CATSRGGPLVYEQFF. The CDR3 DNA follows: TGTGCCACCAGCAGAGGAGGGCCATTAGTATATGAGCAGTTCTTC.

The chain carries TRBV7-8 and TRBJ2-5; 11 bases align to TRBD1. The V segment lost 0 bases and the J segment 4 bases; nucleotides outside the gene matches: 4. The CDR3 loop spans 16 amino acids. Per the germline V gene, CDR1 is SGHVS and CDR2 is FQNEAQ. CDR3 coding DNA: TGTGCCAGCAGCTTAGCGCGGACAGGGGGCTCAGAGACCCAGTACTTC. This sequence encodes CASSLARTGGSETQYF.

The chain combines TRBV28 with TRBJ1-2, with a possible D match to TRBD1 (6 bases). From germline, CDR1 is MDHEN and CDR2 SYDVKM. This CDR3 comprises 12 residues. Trimming stripped 4 bases from V and 6 bases from J, with 9 bases between. Here the CDR3 DNA reads TGTGCCAGCAGTTCCAGGGGACATGGCTACACCTTC. Encoded protein: CASSSRGHGYTF.

The chain has TRBV7-2 and TRBJ2-7, with a possible D match to TRBD1 (6 bases). CDR1 and CDR2 (germline): SGHTA, FQGNSA. V shed 4 bases and J shed 4 bases, with 11 bases lying between them. The CDR3 sequence is 13 residues long. The CDR3 sequence: CASSSRRGYEQYF. CDR3 nucleotide sequence: TGTGCCAGCAGCTCGCGCAGGGGATACGAGCAGTACTTC.

The chain recombines TRBV2 with TRBJ2-1; no clear D. V was shortened by 4 bases and J by 15 bases, with 13 bases between the two germline ends. In germline, CDR1 is SNHLY, CDR2 FYNNEI. The length of the CDR3 is 11 residues. This CDR3 is CASSGADPLFF. The CDR3 coding sequence is TGTGCCAGCAGTGGGGCAGACCCTCTGTTCTTC.

This chain joins TRBV7-8 and TRBJ1-3, with TRBD1 matching 11 bases. Unmatched junction bases numbered 10, after V lost 3 bases and J lost 3 bases. CDR3 size: 18 residues. CDR1 SGHVS and CDR2 FQNEAQ come from the germline V gene. The CDR3 nucleotides read TGTGCCAGCAGCTTCTTTCGACCGGGACAGGGGGGTGGAAACACCATATATTTT. Amino acid sequence: CASSFFRPGQGGGNTIYF.

This rearrangement joins TRBV5-8 to TRBJ2-3, with D maybe TRBD2 (6 bases). Between the trimmed V and J ends, which lost 7 bases and 3 bases, there was a span of 12 bases. The CDR3 runs to 13 residues. Germline loops: CDR1 SGHTS, CDR2 YDEGEE. The CDR3, as DNA: TGTGCCAGCGGGAGGAGAAGGACAGATACGCAGTATTTT. It specifies CASGRRRTDTQYF.

The chain combines TRBV12-5 with TRBJ1-1; unclear D gene. The germline V gene encodes CDR1 LGHNT and CDR2 FRNRAP. V was pared by 7 bases and J by 4 bases, with 13 bases between. This CDR3 contains 13 residues. CDR3 DNA: TGTGCTAGTGCTATACGGGTAGGCACTGAAGCTTTCTTT. Amino acid sequence: CASAIRVGTEAFF. Together with reference TRBV12-5 and TRBJ1-1, the CDR3 gives the full variable domain: DARVTQTPRHKVTEMGQEVTMRCQPILGHNTVFWYRQTMMQGLELLAYFRNRAPLDDSGMPKDRFSAEMPDATLATLKIQPSEPRDSAVYFCASAIRVGTEAFFGQGTRLTVV.

The chain has TRBV5-6 and TRBJ2-5, with 8 bases aligning to TRBD1. The J call is uncertain, as TRBJ2-7 better fits the DNA end. The CDR3 length is 15 residues. The germline CDR1 and CDR2 sequences are SGHDT and YYEEEE. The CDR3 nucleotides are TGTGCCAGCAGCTATGTCGGACAGGGAATAAACGAGCAGTACTTC. Residues: CASSYVGQGINEQYF.